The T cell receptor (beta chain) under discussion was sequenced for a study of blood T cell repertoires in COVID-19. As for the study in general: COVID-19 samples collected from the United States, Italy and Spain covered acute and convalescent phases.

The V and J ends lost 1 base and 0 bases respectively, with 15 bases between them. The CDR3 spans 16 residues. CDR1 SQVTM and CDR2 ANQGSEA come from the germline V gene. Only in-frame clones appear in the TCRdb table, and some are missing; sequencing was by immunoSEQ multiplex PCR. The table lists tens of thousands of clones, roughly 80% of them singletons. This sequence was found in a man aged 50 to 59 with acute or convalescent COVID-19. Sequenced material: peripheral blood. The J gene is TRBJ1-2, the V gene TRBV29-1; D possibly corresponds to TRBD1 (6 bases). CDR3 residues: CSVEGQEHNSNYGYTF. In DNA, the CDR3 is TGCAGCGTTGAAGGACAGGAGCATAATTCTAACTATGGCTACACCTTC.